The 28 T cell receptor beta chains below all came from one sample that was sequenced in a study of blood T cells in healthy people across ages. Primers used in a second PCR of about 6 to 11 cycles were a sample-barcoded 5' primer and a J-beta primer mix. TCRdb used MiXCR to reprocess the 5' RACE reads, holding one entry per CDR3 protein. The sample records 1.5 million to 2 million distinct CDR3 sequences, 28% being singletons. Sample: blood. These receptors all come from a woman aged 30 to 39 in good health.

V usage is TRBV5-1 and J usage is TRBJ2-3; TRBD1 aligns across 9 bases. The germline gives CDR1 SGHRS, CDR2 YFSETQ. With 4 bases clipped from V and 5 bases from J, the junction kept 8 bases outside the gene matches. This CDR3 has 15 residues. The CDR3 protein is CASSVSGQGVDTQYF. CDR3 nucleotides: TGCGCCAGCAGCGTTTCGGGACAGGGAGTAGATACGCAGTATTTT.

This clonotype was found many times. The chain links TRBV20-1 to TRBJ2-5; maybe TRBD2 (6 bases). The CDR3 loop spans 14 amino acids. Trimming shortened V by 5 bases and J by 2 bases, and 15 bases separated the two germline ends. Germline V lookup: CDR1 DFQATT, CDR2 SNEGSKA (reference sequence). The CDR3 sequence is CSAFRLDEQETQYF. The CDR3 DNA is TGCAGTGCTTTTAGACTAGACGAACAAGAGACCCAGTACTTC.

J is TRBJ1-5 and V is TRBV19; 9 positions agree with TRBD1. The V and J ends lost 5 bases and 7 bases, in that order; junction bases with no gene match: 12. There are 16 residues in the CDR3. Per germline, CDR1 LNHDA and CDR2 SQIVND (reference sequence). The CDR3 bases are TGTGCCAGTAGTCCCGGGGACCGACAGGGGGAACAGCCCCAGCATTTT. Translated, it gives CASSPGDRQGEQPQHF.

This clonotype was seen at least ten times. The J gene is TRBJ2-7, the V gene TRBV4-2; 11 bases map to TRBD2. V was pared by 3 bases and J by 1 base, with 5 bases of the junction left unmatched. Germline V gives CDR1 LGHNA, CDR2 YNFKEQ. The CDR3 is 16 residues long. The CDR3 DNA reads TGTGCCAGCAGCCAGTACCTAGCGGGGGGTTCCTACGAGCAGTACTTC. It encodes CASSQYLAGGSYEQYF.

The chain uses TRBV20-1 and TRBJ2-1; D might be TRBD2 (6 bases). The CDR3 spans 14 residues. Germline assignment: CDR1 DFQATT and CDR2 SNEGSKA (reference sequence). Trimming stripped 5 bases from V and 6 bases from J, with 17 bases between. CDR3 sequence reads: CSAFPAGLINEQFF. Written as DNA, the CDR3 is TGCAGTGCTTTTCCTGCGGGACTTATCAATGAGCAGTTCTTC.

CDR3 nucleotides: TGTGCCAGCAGTCGGACAGGGGGATTCGGTGGCTACACCTTC. Protein sequence: CASSRTGGFGGYTF. This chain joins TRBV2 and TRBJ1-2; 10 bases are a match to TRBD1. Germline CDR1 is SNHLY and CDR2 is FYNNEI. Unmatched junction bases numbered 7, after V lost 5 bases and J lost 7 bases. The CDR3 totals 14 residues. Drawing the rest from reference TRBV2 and TRBJ1-2, the complete variable domain is EPEVTQTPSHQVTQMGQEVILRCVPISNHLYFYWYRQILGQKVEFLVSFYNNEISEKSEIFDDQFSVERPDGSNFTLKIRSTKLEDSAMYFCASSRTGGFGGYTFGSGTRLTVV.

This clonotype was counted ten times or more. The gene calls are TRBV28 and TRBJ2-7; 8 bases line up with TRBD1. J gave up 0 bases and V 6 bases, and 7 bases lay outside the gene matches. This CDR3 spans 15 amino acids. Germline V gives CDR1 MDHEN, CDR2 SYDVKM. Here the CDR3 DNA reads TGTGCCAGCAGCTCCGGGACAGGCTTCTCCTACGAGCAGTACTTC. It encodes CASSSGTGFSYEQYF. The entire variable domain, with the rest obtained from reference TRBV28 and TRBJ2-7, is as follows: DVKVTQSSRYLVKRTGEKVFLECVQDMDHENMFWYRQDPGLGLRLIYFSYDVKMKEKGDIPEGYSVSREKKERFSLILESASTNQTSMYLCASSSGTGFSYEQYFGPGTRLTVT.

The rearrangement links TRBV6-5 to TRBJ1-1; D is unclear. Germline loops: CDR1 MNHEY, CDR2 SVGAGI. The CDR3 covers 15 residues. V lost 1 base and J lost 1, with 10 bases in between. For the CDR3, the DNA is TGTGCCAGCAGTTACTTAGTCATTTCGAACACTGAAGCTTTCTTT. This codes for CASSYLVISNTEAFF.

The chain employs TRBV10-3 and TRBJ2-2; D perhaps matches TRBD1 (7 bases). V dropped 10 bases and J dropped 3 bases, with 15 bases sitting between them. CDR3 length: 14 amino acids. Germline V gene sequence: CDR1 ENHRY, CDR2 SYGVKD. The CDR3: CAKGDREDTGELFF. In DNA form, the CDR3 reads TGTGCCAAGGGAGACAGGGAGGACACCGGGGAGCTGTTTTTT.

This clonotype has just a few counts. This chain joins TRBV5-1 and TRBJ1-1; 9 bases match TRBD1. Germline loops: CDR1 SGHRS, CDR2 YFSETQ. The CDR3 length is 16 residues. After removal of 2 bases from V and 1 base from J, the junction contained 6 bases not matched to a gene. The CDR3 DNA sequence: TGCGCCAGCAGCTTAGGGACAGGGTTCGAGAACACTGAAGCTTTCTTT. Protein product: CASSLGTGFENTEAFF.

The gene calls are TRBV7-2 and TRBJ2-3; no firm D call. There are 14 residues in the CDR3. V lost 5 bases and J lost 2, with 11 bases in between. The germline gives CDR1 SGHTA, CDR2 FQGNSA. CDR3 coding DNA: TGTGCCAGCAGCGCAGGCAGCGACACAGATACGCAGTATTTT. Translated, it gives CASSAGSDTDTQYF.

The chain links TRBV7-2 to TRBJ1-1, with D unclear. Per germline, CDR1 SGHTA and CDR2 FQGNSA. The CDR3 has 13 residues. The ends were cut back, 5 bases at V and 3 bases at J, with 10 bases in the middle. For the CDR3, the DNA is TGTGCCAGCAGCACTCGGACCTACACTGAAGCTTTCTTT. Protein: CASSTRTYTEAFF.

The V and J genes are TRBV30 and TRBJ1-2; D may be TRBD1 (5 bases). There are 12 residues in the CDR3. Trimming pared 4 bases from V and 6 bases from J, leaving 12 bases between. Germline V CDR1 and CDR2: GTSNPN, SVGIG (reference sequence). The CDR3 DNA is TGTGCCTGGAACGCCGGGGGAAATGGCTACACCTTC. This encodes CAWNAGGNGYTF.

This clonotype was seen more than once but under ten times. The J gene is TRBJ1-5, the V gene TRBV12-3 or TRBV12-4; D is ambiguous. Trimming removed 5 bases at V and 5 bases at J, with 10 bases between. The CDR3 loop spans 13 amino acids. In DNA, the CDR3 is TGTGCCAGCAGTCGGCAGATTTATCAGCCCCAGCATTTT. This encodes CASSRQIYQPQHF.

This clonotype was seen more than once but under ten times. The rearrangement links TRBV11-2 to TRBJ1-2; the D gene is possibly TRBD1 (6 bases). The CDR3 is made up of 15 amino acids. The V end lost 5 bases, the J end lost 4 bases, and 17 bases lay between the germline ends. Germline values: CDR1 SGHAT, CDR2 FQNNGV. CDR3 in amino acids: CASSPRSGQGYGYTF. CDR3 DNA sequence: TGTGCCAGCAGCCCCAGATCGGGACAAGGCTATGGCTACACCTTC.

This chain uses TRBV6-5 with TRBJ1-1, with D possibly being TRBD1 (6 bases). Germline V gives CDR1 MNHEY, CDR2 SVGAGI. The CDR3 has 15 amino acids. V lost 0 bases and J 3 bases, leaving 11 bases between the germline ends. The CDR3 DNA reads TGTGCCAGCAGTTACTCGGGGGGCGGGCACACTGAAGCTTTCTTT. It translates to CASSYSGGGHTEAFF.

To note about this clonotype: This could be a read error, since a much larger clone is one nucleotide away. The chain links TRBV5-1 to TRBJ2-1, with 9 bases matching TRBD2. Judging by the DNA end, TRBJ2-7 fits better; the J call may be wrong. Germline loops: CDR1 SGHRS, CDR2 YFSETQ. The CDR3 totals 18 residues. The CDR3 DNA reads TGCGCCAGCAGCTTGGGACTAGCGGCCAAAATCTCCTACAATGAGCAGTACTTC. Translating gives CASSLGLAAKISYNEQYF.

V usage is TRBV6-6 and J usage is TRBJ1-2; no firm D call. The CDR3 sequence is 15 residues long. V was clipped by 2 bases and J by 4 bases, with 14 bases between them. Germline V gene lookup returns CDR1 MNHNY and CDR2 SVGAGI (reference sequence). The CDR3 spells CASSYGLPSSYGYTF. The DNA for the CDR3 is TGTGCCAGCAGTTACGGACTCCCGTCGAGCTATGGCTACACCTTC.

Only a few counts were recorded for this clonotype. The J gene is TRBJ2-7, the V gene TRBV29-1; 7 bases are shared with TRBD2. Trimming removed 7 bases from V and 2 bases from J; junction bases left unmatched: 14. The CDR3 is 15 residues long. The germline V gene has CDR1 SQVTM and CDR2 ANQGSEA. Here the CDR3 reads CSARARASGTYEQYF. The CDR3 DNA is TGCAGCGCACGAGCCCGGGCTAGCGGTACCTACGAGCAGTACTTC.

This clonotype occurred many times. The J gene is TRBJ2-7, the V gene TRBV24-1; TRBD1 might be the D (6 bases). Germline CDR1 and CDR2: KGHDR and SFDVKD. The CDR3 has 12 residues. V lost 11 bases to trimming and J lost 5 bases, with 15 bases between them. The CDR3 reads CAKRAGEDEQYF. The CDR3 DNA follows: TGTGCCAAGAGGGCAGGGGAAGACGAGCAGTACTTC.

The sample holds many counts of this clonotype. CDR3 loop: CASRRDYNSPLHF. The DNA for the CDR3 is TGTGCCAGCAGACGGGACTATAATTCACCCCTCCACTTT. The chain uses TRBV6-4 and TRBJ1-6; D is unresolved. CDR1 MRHNA and CDR2 SNTAGT come from the germline V gene. Trimming stripped 6 bases from V and 3 bases from J, with 6 bases between. This CDR3 region has 13 residues.

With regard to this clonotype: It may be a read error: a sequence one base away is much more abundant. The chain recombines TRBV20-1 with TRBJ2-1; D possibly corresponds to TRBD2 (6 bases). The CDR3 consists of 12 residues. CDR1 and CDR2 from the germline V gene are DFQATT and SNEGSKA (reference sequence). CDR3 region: CSARTSYNEQCF. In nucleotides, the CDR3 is TGCAGTGCTAGGACTAGTTACAATGAGCAGTGCTTC.

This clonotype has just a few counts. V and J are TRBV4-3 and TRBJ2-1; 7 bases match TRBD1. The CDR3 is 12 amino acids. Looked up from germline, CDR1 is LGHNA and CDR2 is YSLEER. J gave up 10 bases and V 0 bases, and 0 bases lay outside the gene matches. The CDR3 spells CASSQEQGEQFF. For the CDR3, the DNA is TGCGCCAGCAGCCAAGAACAGGGGGAGCAGTTCTTC.

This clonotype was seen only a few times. This CDR3 reads CASSSPFPRSSALTFF. Here the CDR3 DNA reads TGTGCCAGCAGTTCCCCGTTCCCACGTTCTAGCGCTTTAACGTTCTTC. The chain is built from TRBV6-2 or TRBV6-3 and TRBJ2-1; D might be TRBD2 (6 bases). CDR1 is MNHEY, CDR2 SVGEGT, per germline. CDR3 length equals 16 residues. V lost 4 bases to trimming and J lost 15 bases, with 28 bases between them.

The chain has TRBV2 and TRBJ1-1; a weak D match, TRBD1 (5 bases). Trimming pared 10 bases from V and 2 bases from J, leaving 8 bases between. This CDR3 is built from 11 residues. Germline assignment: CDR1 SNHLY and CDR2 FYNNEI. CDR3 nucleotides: TGTGCCACAGGGAAAAACACTGAAGCTTTCTTT. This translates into CATGKNTEAFF.

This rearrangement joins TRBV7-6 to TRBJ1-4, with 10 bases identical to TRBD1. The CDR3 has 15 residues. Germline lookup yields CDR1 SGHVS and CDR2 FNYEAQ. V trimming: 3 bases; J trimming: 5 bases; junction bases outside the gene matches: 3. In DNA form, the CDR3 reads TGTGCCAGCAGCTTTGGGACAGGGGTGAATGAAAAACTGTTTTTT. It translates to CASSFGTGVNEKLFF.

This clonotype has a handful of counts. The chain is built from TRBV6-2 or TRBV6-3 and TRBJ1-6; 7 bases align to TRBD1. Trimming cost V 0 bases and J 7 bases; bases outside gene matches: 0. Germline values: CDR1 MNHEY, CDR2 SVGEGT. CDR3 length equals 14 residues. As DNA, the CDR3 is TGTGCCAGCAGTTACTCAGGGGGCAATTCACCCCTCCACTTT. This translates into CASSYSGGNSPLHF.

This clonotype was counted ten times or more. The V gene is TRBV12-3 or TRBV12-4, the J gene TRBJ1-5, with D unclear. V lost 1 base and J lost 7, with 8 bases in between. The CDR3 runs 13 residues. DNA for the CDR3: TGTGCCAGCAGTTTAGGGAGGGCACAGCCCCAGCATTTT. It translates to CASSLGRAQPQHF.